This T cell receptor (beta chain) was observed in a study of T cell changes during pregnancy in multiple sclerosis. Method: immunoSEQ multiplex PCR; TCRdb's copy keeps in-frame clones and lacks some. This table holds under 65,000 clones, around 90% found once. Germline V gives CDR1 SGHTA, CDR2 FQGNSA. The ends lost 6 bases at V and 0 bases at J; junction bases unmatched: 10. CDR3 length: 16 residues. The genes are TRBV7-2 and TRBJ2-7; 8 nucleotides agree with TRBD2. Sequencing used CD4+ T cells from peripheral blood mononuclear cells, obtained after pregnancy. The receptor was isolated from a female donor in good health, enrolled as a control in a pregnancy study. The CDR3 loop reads CASSYLVAGSSYEQYF. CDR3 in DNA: TGTGCCAGCAGTTACCTCGTAGCGGGGAGCTCCTACGAGCAGTACTTC.